This record concerns one T cell receptor (beta chain) sequence. The source of the sample is a study of blood T cell repertoires in COVID-19. The repertoire was sequenced with immunoSEQ multiplex PCR; TCRdb's copy has only in-frame clones and lacks some. The sample yields 150,000 to 200,000 clones, about 85% seen once. Sequencing was performed on peripheral blood. The sequence was obtained from a woman aged 80 or over with acute or convalescent COVID-19.

CDR3 coding DNA: TGTGCCAGCAGCCTGGCCGGGGGGCAGGGCTATGGCTACACCTTC. Its protein is CASSLAGGQGYGYTF. The rearrangement links TRBV28 to TRBJ1-2, with D perhaps TRBD1 (6 bases). Per germline, CDR1 MDHEN and CDR2 SYDVKM. V gave up 6 bases and J gave up 4 bases, with 18 bases separating them. The CDR3 runs to 15 residues.